This T cell receptor (beta chain) was retrieved from a study of shared T cell receptors in the human thymus. Sequenced by immunoSEQ multiplex PCR; TCRdb stores in-frame clones only, minus some. The sample yields about 540,000 clones, approximately 78% seen once. The CDR3 extends over 18 amino acids. Trimming at V came to 3 bases and at J to 7 bases, leaving 16 bases not matched to a gene. The germline gives CDR1 MNHNS, CDR2 SASEGT. A further study also used this sample, focusing on human thymus T cells.

The gene calls are TRBV6-1 and TRBJ2-7; 12 nucleotides align to TRBD1. The clonotype originates from a boy under two years old with a congenital heart defect. Sequencing was done on a sample of thymocytes. In nucleotides, the CDR3 is TGTGCCAGCAGTGACCAGACAGTGGCGGGACAGGGGGCGGGGGAGCAGTACTTC. It codes for CASSDQTVAGQGAGEQYF.